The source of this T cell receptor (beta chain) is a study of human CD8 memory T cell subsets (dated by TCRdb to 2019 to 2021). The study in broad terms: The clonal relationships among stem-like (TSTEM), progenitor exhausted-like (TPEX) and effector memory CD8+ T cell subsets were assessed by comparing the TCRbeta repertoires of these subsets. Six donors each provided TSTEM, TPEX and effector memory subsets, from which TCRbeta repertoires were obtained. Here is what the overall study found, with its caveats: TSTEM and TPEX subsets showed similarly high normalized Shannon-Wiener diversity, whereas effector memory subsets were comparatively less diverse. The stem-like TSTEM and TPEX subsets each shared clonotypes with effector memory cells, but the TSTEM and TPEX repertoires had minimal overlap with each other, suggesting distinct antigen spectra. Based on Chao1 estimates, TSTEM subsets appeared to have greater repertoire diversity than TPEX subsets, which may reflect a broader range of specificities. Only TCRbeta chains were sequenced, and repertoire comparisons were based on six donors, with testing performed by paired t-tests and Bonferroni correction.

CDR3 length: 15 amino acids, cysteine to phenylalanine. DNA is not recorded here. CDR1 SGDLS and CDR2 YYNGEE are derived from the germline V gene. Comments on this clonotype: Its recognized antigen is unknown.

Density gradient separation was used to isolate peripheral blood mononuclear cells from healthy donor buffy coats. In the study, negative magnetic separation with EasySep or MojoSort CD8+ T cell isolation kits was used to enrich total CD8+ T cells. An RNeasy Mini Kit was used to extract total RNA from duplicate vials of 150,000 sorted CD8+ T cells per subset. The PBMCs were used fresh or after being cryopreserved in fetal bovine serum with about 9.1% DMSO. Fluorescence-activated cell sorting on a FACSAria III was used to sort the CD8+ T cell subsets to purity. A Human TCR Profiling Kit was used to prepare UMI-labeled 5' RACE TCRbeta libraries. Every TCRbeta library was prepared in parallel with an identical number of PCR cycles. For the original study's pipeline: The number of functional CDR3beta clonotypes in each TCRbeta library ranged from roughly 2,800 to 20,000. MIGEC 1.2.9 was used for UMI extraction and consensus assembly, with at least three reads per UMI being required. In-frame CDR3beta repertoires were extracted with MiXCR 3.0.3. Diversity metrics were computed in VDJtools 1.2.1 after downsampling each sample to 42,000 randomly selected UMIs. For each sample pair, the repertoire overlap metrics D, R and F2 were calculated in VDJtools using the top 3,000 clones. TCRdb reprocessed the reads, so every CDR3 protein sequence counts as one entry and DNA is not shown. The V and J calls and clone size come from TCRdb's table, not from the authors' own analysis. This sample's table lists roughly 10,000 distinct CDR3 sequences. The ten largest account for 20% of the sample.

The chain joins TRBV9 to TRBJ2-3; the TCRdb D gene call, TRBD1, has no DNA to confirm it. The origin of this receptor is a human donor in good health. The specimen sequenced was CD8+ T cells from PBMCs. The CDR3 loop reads CASSTSDSSTDTQYF.